This passage covers 24 T cell receptor beta chains from one sample sequenced in a study of T cell repertoires in cytomegalovirus infection (dated 2019 in TCRdb). Sequencing used an Illumina HiSeq 1500. TCRdb reprocessed the public reads (quality trimming at Q25 with fastp, clone calling with MiXCR) and kept in-frame beta chains. Each entry merges the rows of one CDR3 protein and shows their most common DNA and genes. For this sample there are 310,000 or so distinct CDR3 sequences; roughly 24% appear just once. Roughly 14% of the sample is held by the ten biggest clonotypes. The sample taken for sequencing was PBMCs. The receptors derive from a human donor in good health (CMV status not recorded). Some clones in this sample may be carry-over from other donors' samples.

For the CDR3, the DNA is TGTGCCAGCACCCAGGAGGGATATGGCTACACCTTC. It translates to CASTQEGYGYTF. V is TRBV2 and J is TRBJ1-2, with D unclear. Germline CDR1 and CDR2: SNHLY and FYNNEI. The CDR3 has 12 residues. V lost 7 bases and J lost 5, with 11 bases in between.

The V gene is TRBV14, the J gene TRBJ2-5; 8 bases agree with TRBD1. In germline, CDR1 is SGHDN, CDR2 FVKESK. V trimming: 4 bases; J trimming: 9 bases; junction bases outside the gene matches: 7. The CDR3 is 13 residues long. The CDR3 region has the DNA TGTGCCAGCAGCCTATGGACAGGGCGGGCCCAGTACTTC. It specifies CASSLWTGRAQYF.

The sample holds many counts of this clonotype. The genes are TRBV7-2 and TRBJ1-3, with D maybe TRBD1 (6 bases). Trimming cost V 5 bases and J 4 bases, with 12 bases left between them. Germline assignment: CDR1 SGHTA and CDR2 FQGNSA. CDR3 length: 14 residues. CDR3 in amino acids: CASSPMGTGNTIYF. CDR3 DNA sequence: TGTGCCAGCAGCCCGATGGGGACAGGAAACACCATATATTTT.

This chain uses TRBV28 with TRBJ2-3; perhaps TRBD1 as D (5 bases). The V end lost 5 bases, the J end lost 2 bases, and 8 bases lay between the germline ends. Germline loops: CDR1 MDHEN, CDR2 SYDVKM. The CDR3 is 13 residues long. The DNA of the CDR3 is TGTGCCAGCAGTACTGGACACACAGATACGCAGTATTTT. It is translated as CASSTGHTDTQYF.

The rearrangement joins TRBV28 to TRBJ1-1, with D uncertain. V lost 7 bases and J lost 7, with 19 bases in between. The CDR3 is 14 residues long. CDR1 and CDR2 from the germline V gene are MDHEN and SYDVKM. CDR3 protein: CASTPPHMTGEAFF. CDR3 coding DNA: TGTGCCAGCACTCCGCCCCATATGACGGGTGAAGCTTTCTTT.

This clonotype was seen repeatedly, ten times or more. The chain couples TRBV7-2 to TRBJ2-6, with D tentatively TRBD2 (6 bases). This CDR3 is 16 amino acids long. Trimming took 5 bases from V and 4 from J, leaving 15 bases between them. Germline-derived CDR1 and CDR2 are SGHTA and FQGNSA. In nucleotides, the CDR3 is TGTGCCAGCAGCAGAGGTACCGCGGGGGGGGCCAACGTCCTGACTTTC. Translated: CASSRGTAGGANVLTF.

This clonotype occurred a few times. The DNA of the CDR3 is TGTGCCAGCAGGGACTATTCCTCCACAGATACGCAGTATTTT. It is translated as CASRDYSSTDTQYF. The chain links TRBV7-3 to TRBJ2-3, with D maybe TRBD2 (6 bases). V was pared by 6 bases and J by 2 bases, with 12 bases between. Germline V gene data show CDR1 as SGHTA and CDR2 as FQGTGA. The CDR3 is made up of 14 amino acids.

This clonotype appeared many times. This chain links TRBV28 with TRBJ2-5; D possibly corresponds to TRBD1 (5 bases). V lost 6 bases to trimming and J lost 7 bases, with 12 bases between them. In germline, CDR1 is MDHEN, CDR2 SYDVKM. This CDR3 has 12 amino acids. The CDR3 DNA reads as TGTGCCAGCAGAAGACAGATCGGGACCCAGTACTTC. Translating gives CASRRQIGTQYF.

This clonotype has ten or more counts. The CDR3 DNA is TGTGCCAGCAGCTTACGAGGACCCGGGACTAGCGGGGGGACCCAGTACTTC. Translated, it gives CASSLRGPGTSGGTQYF. The chain links TRBV7-2 to TRBJ2-5; TRBD2 agrees at 14 bases. The germline gives CDR1 SGHTA, CDR2 FQGNSA. The CDR3 consists of 17 residues. Germline trimming cut 2 bases from V and 7 bases from J; bases unmatched to any gene: 9.

In this sample, this clonotype turned up a few times. This clone may be a read error of a much larger clone one base away. The V call is TRBV14, the J call TRBJ1-1; D is undetermined. Germline loops: CDR1 SGHDN, CDR2 FVKESK. Between the trimmed V and J ends, which lost 0 bases and 1 base, there was a span of 3 bases. The CDR3 contains 13 residues. For the CDR3, the DNA is TGTGCCAGCAGCCAAGACTGGAACACTGAAGCTTTCTTT. This gives the protein CASSQDWNTEAFF.

This clonotype was seen only a few times. The chain uses TRBV7-2 and TRBJ2-1, with 7 bases lining up with TRBD2. Germline lookup yields CDR1 SGHTA and CDR2 FQGNSA. Trimming took 0 bases from V and 6 from J; bases not matched to a gene: 11. The CDR3 is made up of 17 amino acids. The CDR3 reads CASSLAGGLGPSNEQFF. In nucleotides, the CDR3 is TGTGCCAGCAGCTTAGCGGGAGGACTAGGGCCAAGCAATGAGCAGTTCTTC.

This clonotype was picked up one time. The chain recombines TRBV11-2 with TRBJ2-7, with D perhaps given as TRBD1 or TRBD2 (7 bases each). Germline V gene lookup returns CDR1 SGHAT and CDR2 FQNNGV. CDR3 length: 15 amino acids. Trimming removed 4 bases from V and 0 bases from J, with 13 bases in between. The CDR3 is CASSYGGTVSYEQYF. The CDR3 coding sequence is TGTGCCAGCAGCTACGGGGGGACAGTCTCCTACGAGCAGTACTTC.

At least ten counts were recorded for this clonotype. The chain employs TRBV7-2 and TRBJ2-5, with 7 bases aligning to TRBD1. Looked up from germline, CDR1 is SGHTA and CDR2 is FQGNSA. The length of the CDR3 is 15 residues. The V and J ends lost 5 bases and 1 base, in that order; junction bases with no gene match: 7. Here the CDR3 reads CASSPRQGVQETQYF. In nucleotides, the CDR3 is TGTGCCAGCAGCCCTAGGCAGGGGGTCCAAGAGACCCAGTACTTC. Full variable domain (outside the CDR3, taken from reference TRBV7-2 and TRBJ2-5): GAGVSQSPSNKVTEKGKDVELRCDPISGHTALYWYRQSLGQGLEFLIYFQGNSAPDKSGLPSDRFSAERTGGSVSTLTIQRTQQEDSAVYLCASSPRQGVQETQYFGPGTRLLVL.

A few counts support this clonotype. The chain is built from TRBV28 and TRBJ2-1, with 8 bases fitting TRBD1. Trimming took 8 bases from V and 4 from J; bases not matched to a gene: 7. Germline-derived CDR1 and CDR2 are MDHEN and SYDVKM. The CDR3 contains 14 residues. CDR3 bases: TGTGCCAGCTTGCCGGGACAGGAGTACAATGAGCAGTTCTTC. Amino acids: CASLPGQEYNEQFF.

This chain joins TRBV7-9 and TRBJ2-2; D remains unclear. The CDR3 runs to 16 residues. CDR1 SEHNR and CDR2 FQNEAQ come from the germline V gene (reference sequence). V was trimmed by 5 bases and J by 4 bases, leaving 17 bases between them. CDR3: CASSSFSPTSTGELFF. CDR3 sequence (DNA): TGTGCCAGCAGCAGTTTCTCCCCCACCAGCACCGGGGAGCTGTTTTTT.

The chain uses TRBV5-1 and TRBJ2-1, with TRBD2 identical over 10 bases. V was clipped by 5 bases and J by 6 bases; unmatched bases: 5. From germline, CDR1 is SGHRS and CDR2 YFSETQ. CDR3 length: 14 amino acids. This CDR3 is CASRITSGANEQFF. The CDR3 DNA is TGCGCCAGCAGGATTACTAGCGGGGCCAATGAGCAGTTCTTC.

This clonotype was recorded many times. V gene TRBV7-2 combines with J gene TRBJ2-3, with 7 bases lining up with TRBD1. This CDR3 has 16 amino acids. CDR1 and CDR2 (germline): SGHTA, FQGNSA. V shed 3 bases, J shed 4 bases, and the junction held 10 bases outside the gene matches. CDR3 sequence (DNA): TGTGCCAGCAGCTTCTCGCGGCCAGGGGGACCAGATACGCAGTATTTT. Translation gives CASSFSRPGGPDTQYF.

The table lists this clonotype with a few counts. V usage is TRBV7-6 and J usage is TRBJ2-7, with D hard to call. Trimming left V 2 bases short and J 0 bases short, with 8 bases between. The CDR3 loop spans 14 amino acids. Germline V gene sequence: CDR1 SGHVS, CDR2 FNYEAQ. CDR3 loop: CASSLSRSSYEQYF. Written as DNA, the CDR3 is TGTGCCAGCAGCTTATCCCGGAGCTCCTACGAGCAGTACTTC.

This clonotype appeared many times. This chain connects TRBV7-2 to TRBJ1-1; D is perhaps TRBD1 (5 bases). The V end lost 8 bases, the J end lost 3 bases, and 7 bases lay between the germline ends. This CDR3 has 11 residues. Per germline, CDR1 SGHTA and CDR2 FQGNSA. CDR3 sequence (DNA): TGTGCCAGCCAGGGTTACACTGAAGCTTTCTTT. This translates into CASQGYTEAFF.

This chain connects TRBV10-3 to TRBJ1-6; D unclear. Trimming took off 2 bases at V and 9 bases at J, with 11 bases between the two ends. Germline CDR1 reads ENHRY; CDR2 reads SYGVKD. The CDR3 runs to 14 residues. The CDR3 protein is CAISEPRRFSPLHF. The CDR3 DNA reads as TGTGCCATCAGTGAGCCGAGGCGATTTTCACCCCTCCACTTT.

The V gene is TRBV12-3 or TRBV12-4, the J gene TRBJ2-7; D is ambiguous. The CDR3 consists of 12 residues. The V gene lost 4 bases and the J gene lost 10 bases, with 14 bases spanning the gap. The CDR3 DNA follows: TGTGCCAGCAGTTGGACCCCCGTCGAACAGTACTTC. Amino acids: CASSWTPVEQYF.

V usage is TRBV11-2 and J usage is TRBJ1-5, with 9 bases lining up with TRBD1. Germline-derived CDR1 and CDR2 are SGHAT and FQNNGV. With V trimmed by 5 bases and J by 4 bases, 18 bases remained unmatched. This CDR3 has 19 amino acids. The CDR3 reads CASSPRDREDYRPNQPQHF. As DNA, the CDR3 is TGTGCCAGCAGCCCTCGGGACAGGGAAGATTACCGACCAAATCAGCCCCAGCATTTT.

This clonotype has more than one count but fewer than ten. The J gene is TRBJ2-5, the V gene TRBV11-2; D possibly uses TRBD1 or TRBD2 (5 bases each). CDR1 is SGHAT, CDR2 FQNNGV, per germline. This CDR3 is 13 amino acids long. V dropped 1 base and J dropped 4 bases, with 7 bases sitting between them. The CDR3 DNA is TGTGCCAGCAGCTTAGCAGGGACAGAGACCCAGTACTTC. This translates into CASSLAGTETQYF.

The V call is TRBV28, the J call TRBJ1-5; D is uncertain. CDR3 length equals 14 residues. V was clipped by 0 bases and J by 5 bases, with 8 bases between them. Per germline, CDR1 MDHEN and CDR2 SYDVKM. The CDR3 loop is CASSLWGVDQPQHF. The CDR3 coding sequence is TGTGCCAGCAGTTTATGGGGAGTCGATCAGCCCCAGCATTTT.